Listed below are T cell receptor beta chains from one sample, sequenced in a study of OX40 agonist ivuxolimab in advanced cancers. Sequencing used immunoSEQ multiplex PCR; TCRdb keeps in-frame clones, though not all of them. The table lists roughly 80,000 clones, around 90% of them singletons. Specimen: CD4+ or CD8+ T cells sorted from blood, collected in a trial of the OX40 agonist ivuxolimab. These receptors came from an adult with an advanced solid tumor such as melanoma, head and neck, liver or kidney cancer. The CDR3 runs from the conserved cysteine through the conserved F or W. D genes are given only for firm matches. Part of the rows lack a size; the others show once, few, many or a class for expanded clones.

.	.	TRBV7-2	TRBJ2-5	CASRPGTSVAQYF	TGTGCCAGCAGACCCGGAACCTCCGTGGCCCAGTACTTC
.	.	TRBV7-9	TRBJ1-1	CASSLGTGNTEAFF	TGTGCCAGCAGCTTGGGGACGGGGAACACTGAAGCTTTCTTT
TRBD2	.	TRBV19	TRBJ2-5	CASKGLSQETQYF	TGTGCCAGTAAGGGACTAAGCCAAGAGACCCAGTACTTC
TRBD1	.	TRBV5-1	TRBJ2-5	CASSLWGTDQETQYF	TGCGCCAGCAGCTTGTGGGGGACAGACCAAGAGACCCAGTACTTC
TRBD2	.	TRBV28	TRBJ2-1	CASSSPGLAGYNEQFF	TGTGCCAGCAGTTCCCCGGGACTAGCGGGGTACAATGAGCAGTTCTTC
.	.	TRBV5-1	TRBJ2-5	CASSLAGGPEETQYF	TGCGCCAGCAGCTTGGCCGGGGGGCCGGAAGAGACCCAGTACTTC
.	.	TRBV6-1	TRBJ1-5	CASSAPKGGTNQPQHF	TGTGCCAGCAGTGCCCCCAAGGGCGGAACAAATCAGCCCCAGCATTTT
.	.	TRBV7-9	TRBJ1-1	CASSLKVEAFF	TGTGCCAGCAGCTTAAAAGTAGAAGCTTTCTTT
TRBD2	.	TRBV11-2	TRBJ2-1	CASSRSTSGSRYEQFF	TGTGCCAGCAGCCGATCAACTAGCGGGAGCCGATATGAGCAGTTCTTC
.	.	TRBV5-4	TRBJ1-4	CASSRRAIGLEKLFF	TGTGCCAGCAGTCGGCGGGCGATAGGGCTTGAAAAACTGTTTTTT
.	.	TRBV12-5	TRBJ2-6	CASGLVGQGSSGANVLTF	TGTGCTAGTGGTTTGGTAGGGCAGGGAAGCTCTGGGGCCAACGTCCTGACTTTC
TRBD2	.	TRBV2	TRBJ2-2	CASRGTSGGRELFF	TGTGCCAGCCGGGGGACTAGCGGGGGGCGCGAGCTGTTTTTT
.	.	TRBV7-6	TRBJ2-5	CASSTKRAGFQETQYF	TGTGCCAGCAGCACCAAGCGGGCGGGGTTCCAAGAGACCCAGTACTTC
TRBD1	.	TRBV4-2	TRBJ1-5	CASSPSGTGNQPQHF	TGTGCCAGCAGCCCATCCGGGACAGGAAATCAGCCCCAGCATTTT
.	.	TRBV10-3	TRBJ1-2	CAISGDLGRHGYTF	TGTGCCATCAGTGGGGACCTAGGGAGGCATGGCTACACCTTC
.	.	TRBV9	TRBJ1-4	CASSEDGKLFF	TGTGCCAGCAGCGAGGACGGAAAACTGTTTTTT
TRBD1	.	TRBV5-1	TRBJ2-7	CASSQDRGPYEQYF	TGCGCCAGCAGCCAGGACAGGGGGCCTTACGAGCAGTACTTC
.	.	TRBV18	TRBJ1-3	CASSPPSGQPGNTIYF	TGTGCCAGCTCACCACCGTCGGGGCAGCCAGGAAACACCATATATTTT
TRBD1	.	TRBV19	TRBJ2-7	CASSDTGTGVSEQYF	TGTGCCAGTAGTGATACCGGGACAGGGGTAAGCGAGCAGTACTTC
.	.	TRBV6-5	TRBJ2-7	CASTSPGGRGGEQYF	TGTGCCAGCACCTCCCCCGGGGGCAGGGGAGGCGAGCAGTACTTC
TRBD2	.	TRBV28	TRBJ2-1	CASRGAAGGSYNEQFF	TGTGCCAGCAGAGGAGCGGCGGGGGGCTCCTACAATGAGCAGTTCTTC
.	.	TRBV6-1	TRBJ1-4	CASSDRRPGEKLFF	TGTGCCAGCAGTGACAGGAGACCCGGGGAAAAACTGTTTTTT
TRBD1	.	TRBV13	TRBJ2-5	CASSRAQGQGNRETQYF	TGTGCCAGCAGCCGAGCCCAAGGACAGGGTAACCGAGAGACCCAGTACTTC
.	once	TRBV7-7	TRBJ2-5	CASSQLTSKAQETQYF	TGTGCCAGTAGCCAATTGACCTCAAAGGCACAAGAGACCCAGTACTTC
.	.	TRBV6-5	TRBJ1-1	CASTSPPGNTEAFF	TGTGCCAGCACTTCACCCCCAGGGAACACTGAAGCTTTCTTT
.	.	TRBV27	TRBJ1-1	CASSLGGRGEAFF	TGTGCCAGCAGTTTGGGGGGACGGGGTGAAGCTTTCTTT
.	.	TRBV2	TRBJ1-2	CASVTFYGYTF	TGTGCCAGCGTGACTTTCTATGGCTACACCTTC
.	few	TRBV27	TRBJ2-6	CASSRDLLAGANVLTF	TGTGCCAGCAGCCGAGACTTGTTAGCTGGGGCCAACGTCCTGACTTTC
.	.	TRBV5-6	TRBJ1-3	CASSLVWDQGHSGNTIYF	TGTGCCAGCAGCTTGGTCTGGGACCAGGGCCACTCTGGAAACACCATATATTTT
.	.	TRBV19	TRBJ1-5	CASRAPLTVSNQPQHF	TGTGCCAGTAGGGCCCCTTTGACGGTGAGCAATCAGCCCCAGCATTTT
.	.	TRBV6-1	TRBJ1-6	CASSEDLYASPLHF	TGTGCCAGCAGTGAAGACCTTTACGCGTCACCCCTCCACTTT
.	.	TRBV9	TRBJ1-6	CASSVGPSYNSPLHF	TGTGCCAGCAGCGTAGGACCTTCGTATAATTCACCCCTCCACTTT
.	.	TRBV5-1	TRBJ1-3	CASSLEAVSGNTIYF	TGCGCCAGCAGCTTGGAGGCAGTCTCTGGAAACACCATATATTTT
.	.	TRBV2	TRBJ1-2	CASSPRARLSGGNNYGYTF	TGTGCCAGCAGCCCACGGGCCCGATTATCGGGGGGGAATAACTATGGCTACACCTTC
.	.	TRBV30	TRBJ2-5	CAWRPRGRISETQYF	TGTGCCTGGAGACCGCGGGGTCGAATATCGGAGACCCAGTACTTC
.	.	TRBV11-2	TRBJ2-3	CASSFRTTSQYF	TGTGCCAGCAGCTTTAGGACGACCTCGCAGTATTTT
.	.	TRBV28	TRBJ1-1	CASVTGNTEAFF	TGTGCCAGTGTAACAGGAAACACTGAAGCTTTCTTT
.	.	TRBV4-3	TRBJ1-1	CASSQGRGAAEAFF	TGCGCCAGCAGCCAAGGTCGGGGGGCCGCTGAAGCTTTCTTT
.	.	TRBV21-1	TRBJ1-4	CASSKVQGAIPVVSLFF	TGTGCCAGCAGCAAAGTTCAGGGGGCGATCCCCGTAGTAAGCCTGTTTTTT